This note documents a single T cell receptor beta chain sequence. The data stem from a study of blood T cell repertoires in COVID-19. In the study overall: PBMCs, B-cell-depleted T cells, or T cells were the source of the cDNA or gDNA that made up the material.

With V trimmed by 2 bases and J by 2 bases, 21 bases remained unmatched. CDR3 length: 21 amino acids. Produced via immunoSEQ multiplex PCR; TCRdb's table is partial and in-frame only. The repertoire consists of tens of thousands of clones, with approximately 80% occurring once and the leading ten covering 50% to 75%. This TCR was recovered from an elderly man with acute or convalescent COVID-19. The chain uses TRBV23-1 and TRBJ2-1; 7 nucleotides match TRBD2. TRBV23-1 is an ORF, and what it does is uncertain. Sequencing was done on a sample of peripheral blood. The CDR3 nucleotides read TGCGCCAGCAGTCAAGATCTCCCAATCGGCCCCGGACTAGGCACCTACAATGAGCAGTTCTTC. Protein product: CASSQDLPIGPGLGTYNEQFF.